This T cell receptor (beta chain) was obtained from a study of T cells in Graves' hyperthyroidism and ophthalmopathy. Study-wide context: Peripheral blood was acquired at first diagnosis, ahead of any therapy whatsoever.

Authors of the study amplified TCR beta CDR3 regions from RNA transcripts. Carried out on the TCR CDR3, a first-round RT-PCR used the HTBI primer set. TCRdb fed the multiplex PCR reads into MiXCR, producing one record per CDR3 protein. This sample has about 590,000 distinct CDR3 sequences; 14% occur once, and the top ten carry 7% to 9%. Germline V CDR1 and CDR2: MNHEY, SVGAGI. The CDR3 runs 19 residues. V shed 0 bases and J 3 bases; nucleotides not matched to a gene: 10. Patients showing uncontrolled infection, other autoimmune disease, pregnancy or lactation were ineligible. Diagnosis relied on clinical symptoms, serum thyroxine and TRAb, thyroid ultrasound and orbital computed tomography. Regarding the study as a whole: Prediction of ophthalmopathy progression came a median roughly 7.1 months pre-onset.

Turning to this clonotype: The antigen remains undetermined.

The clonotype originates from a woman under 30 with Graves' ophthalmopathy. Source material: blood. V usage is TRBV6-5 and J usage is TRBJ2-3, with 12 positions matching TRBD2. The CDR3 protein is CASSYSGGLAGGGTDTQYF. The CDR3 DNA reads TGTGCCAGCAGTTACTCGGGGGGGCTAGCGGGAGGGGGTACAGATACGCAGTATTTT.